This T cell receptor (beta chain) originates from a study of OX40 agonist ivuxolimab in advanced cancers. Study summary: Patients were infused with ivuxolimab every 2 weeks at 0.01 to 10 mg/kg. Partial responses occurred in three patients (one hepatocellular carcinoma, two cutaneous melanoma). Whole-study results and caveats: Also present in some nonresponders was a low level of normalized T-cell clonal expansion.

This clone was observed once. Its antigen is undetermined. The method was immunoSEQ multiplex PCR; TCRdb's version includes in-frame clones alone and lacks a portion of them. The sample carries 35,000 to 40,000 clones, 85% to 90% recorded once. V was pared by 3 bases and J by 6 bases, with 11 bases between. The CDR3 is 13 residues long. Germline-derived CDR1 and CDR2 are KGHSH and LQKENI. The chain has TRBV18 and TRBJ1-2, with D possibly being TRBD1 (5 bases). The origin of this receptor is an adult with an advanced solid tumor such as melanoma, head and neck, liver or kidney cancer. The material sequenced was CD4+ or CD8+ T cells sorted from blood, taken in a trial of the OX40 agonist ivuxolimab. The CDR3 sequence is CASSPGGFDGYTF. The CDR3, as DNA: TGTGCCAGCTCACCTGGGGGTTTTGATGGCTACACCTTC.